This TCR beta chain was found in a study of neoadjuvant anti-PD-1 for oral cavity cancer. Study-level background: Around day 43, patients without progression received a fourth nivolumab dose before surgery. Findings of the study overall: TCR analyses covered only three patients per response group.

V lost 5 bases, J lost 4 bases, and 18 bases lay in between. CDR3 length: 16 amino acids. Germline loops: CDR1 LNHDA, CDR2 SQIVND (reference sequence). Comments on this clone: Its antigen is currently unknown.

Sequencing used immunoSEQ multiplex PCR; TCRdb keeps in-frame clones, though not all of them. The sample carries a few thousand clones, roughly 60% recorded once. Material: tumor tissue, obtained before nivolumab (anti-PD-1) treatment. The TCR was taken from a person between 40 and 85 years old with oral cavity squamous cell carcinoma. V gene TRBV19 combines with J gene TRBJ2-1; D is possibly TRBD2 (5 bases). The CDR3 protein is CASSRPLMGSYNEQFF. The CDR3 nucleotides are TGTGCCAGTAGTCGCCCTCTAATGGGGAGTTACAATGAGCAGTTCTTC.